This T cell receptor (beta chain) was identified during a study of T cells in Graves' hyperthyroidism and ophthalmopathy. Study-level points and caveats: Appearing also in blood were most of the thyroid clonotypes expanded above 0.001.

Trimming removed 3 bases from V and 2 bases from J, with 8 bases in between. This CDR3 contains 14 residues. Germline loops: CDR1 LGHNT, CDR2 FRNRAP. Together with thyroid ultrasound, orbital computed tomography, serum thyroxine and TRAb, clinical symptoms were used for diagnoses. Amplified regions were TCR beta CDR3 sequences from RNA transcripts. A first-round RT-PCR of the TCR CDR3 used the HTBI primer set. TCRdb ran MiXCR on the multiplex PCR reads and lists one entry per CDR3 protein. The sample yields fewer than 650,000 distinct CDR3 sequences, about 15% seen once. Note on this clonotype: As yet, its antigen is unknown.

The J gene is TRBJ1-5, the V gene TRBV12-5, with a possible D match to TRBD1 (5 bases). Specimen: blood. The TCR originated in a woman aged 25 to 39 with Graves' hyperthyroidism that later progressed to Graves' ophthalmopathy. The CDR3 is CASGFGGGNQPQHF. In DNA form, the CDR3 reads TGTGCTAGTGGTTTTGGGGGGGGCAATCAGCCCCAGCATTTT.